This TCR beta chain was identified during a study of T cell changes during pregnancy in multiple sclerosis (dated by TCRdb to 2018 to 2020). In terms of the full investigation: Changes in the T cell repertoire over the course of pregnancy were examined in this study in women with multiple sclerosis.

Libraries came from the immunoSEQ multiplex PCR assay. What TCRdb holds here is the immuneACCESS table cut down to in-frame rearrangements. Part of the clones is not present; checked against another copy, under half of the missing clones reflect an unresolved V gene, and the others are unexplained. This sample holds 30,000 to 45,000 clones; 88% were observed only once. The ten most abundant clones make up 0.5% to 0.65% of the sample. CDR1 and CDR2 were assigned from the germline V gene as SQVTM and ANQGSEA. Including cysteine and phenylalanine, the CDR3 has 11 amino acids. Only the CDR3 portion is preserved as DNA: 33 bases, with reading frame beginning at the first base. V is cut by 7 bases and J by 4 bases, and the space between the germline ends is 9 bases. On this clone: This receptor's antigen is unknown. Per-base quality was not reported, and no clone a single base away is much larger than it.

The sequence came from a female donor with multiple sclerosis, enrolled in a pregnancy study. The source was CD4+ T cells from peripheral blood mononuclear cells, collected in the first trimester of pregnancy. Recombination connected TRBV29-1 to TRBJ2-3; the D region possibly corresponds to TRBD1 (6 bases align). In nucleotides, the sequence is TGCAGCGCCGGACAGCCAGATACGCAGTATTTT. Its translation reads: CSAGQPDTQYF.